The present T cell receptor (beta chain) was sequenced within a study of T cell repertoires in cytomegalovirus infection. Overall study findings and caveats: HLA-C-restricted TCR beta clonotypes specific for CMV led the ex vivo response.

This CDR3 contains 15 residues. Germline-derived CDR1 and CDR2 are MNHEY and SMNVEV (reference sequence). V lost 4 bases and J 0 bases, leaving 9 bases between the germline ends. Each CDR3 protein gets one entry after TCRdb re-called the reads with MiXCR. The sample lists some 320,000 distinct CDR3 sequences; over 7.5% were seen once. A remark on this clonotype: Its specificity is unknown.

The sequenced sample was PBMCs. This TCR came from a human donor in good health (CMV status not recorded). Some clones in this sample may be carry-over from other donors' samples. The chain has TRBV27 and TRBJ2-2; D unresolved. CDR3 residues: CASSSAVANTGELFF. DNA for the CDR3: TGTGCCAGCAGTTCCGCAGTCGCGAACACCGGGGAGCTGTTTTTT.